The clone carrying this T cell receptor beta chain turned up a few times. Its matching antigen is unknown. Data came from immunoSEQ multiplex PCR; TCRdb stores just in-frame clones and leaves some out. The profile covers hundreds of thousands of clones, with 70% to 80% appearing a single time and 6.5% to 8.5% taken by the ten largest. This sample is drawn from a study of cytotoxic CD8 clonotypes in ibrutinib-treated CLL. General observations from the study: Baseline levels were approached again at progression, after clonality had risen at ibrutinib response.

Sequenced material: PBMCs, taken before ibrutinib treatment. This receptor was taken from a human donor with chronic lymphocytic leukemia.

The CDR3 loop reads CASSLVFGSGANVLTF. In nucleotides, the CDR3 is TGTGCCAGCAGCTTAGTATTCGGATCTGGGGCCAACGTCCTGACTTTC. This rearrangement joins TRBV7-6 to TRBJ2-6; D gene unclear. This CDR3 region has 16 residues. Germline V gives CDR1 SGHVS, CDR2 FNYEAQ. The V end was cut by 1 base, the J end by 1 base, with 8 bases between. Filled out from reference TRBV7-6 and TRBJ2-6, the complete variable domain reads GAGVSQSPRYKVTKRGQDVALRCDPISGHVSLYWYRQALGQGPEFLTYFNYEAQQDKSGLPNDRFSAERPEGSISTLTIQRTEQRDSAMYRCASSLVFGSGANVLTFGAGSRLTVL.